Given below is one TCR beta chain in context. Both 60 Vbeta primers and 13 Jbeta primers went into the PCR. Sequenced by immunoSEQ multiplex PCR; TCRdb stores in-frame clones only, minus some. The sample's table shows approximately 140,000 clones. This sample stems from a study of cytomegalovirus exposure and HLA in healthy donors. The CDR3 is 15 amino acids. V dropped 0 bases and J dropped 5 bases, with 13 bases sitting between them. The germline CDR1 and CDR2 sequences are LGHNA and YSLEER. The sequenced material came from PBMCs. The V and J genes are TRBV4-3 and TRBJ2-5; tentative D call: TRBD2 (6 bases). The origin of this receptor is a woman aged 50 to 60 in good health and CMV-seronegative. CDR3 sequence reads: CASSQDIGGGETQYF. The DNA for the CDR3 is TGCGCCAGCAGCCAAGACATAGGCGGAGGGGAGACCCAGTACTTC.